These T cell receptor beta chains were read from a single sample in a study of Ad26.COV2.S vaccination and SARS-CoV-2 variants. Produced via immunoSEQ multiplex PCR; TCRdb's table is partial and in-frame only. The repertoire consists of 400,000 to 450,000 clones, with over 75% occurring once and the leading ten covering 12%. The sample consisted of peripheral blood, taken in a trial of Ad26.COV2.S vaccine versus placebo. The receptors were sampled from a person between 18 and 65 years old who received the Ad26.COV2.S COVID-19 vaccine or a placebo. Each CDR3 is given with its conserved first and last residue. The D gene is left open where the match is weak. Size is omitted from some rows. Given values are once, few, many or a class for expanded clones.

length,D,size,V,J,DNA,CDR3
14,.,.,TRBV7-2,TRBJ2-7,TGTGCCAGCAGCCGTTCGGGTGGGAGTAGCGAGCAGTACTTC,CASSRSGGSSEQYF
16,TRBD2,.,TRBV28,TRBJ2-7,TGTGCCAGCAGTTTACCCGTAGCGGGAGGGCAGAACGAGCAGTACTTC,CASSLPVAGGQNEQYF
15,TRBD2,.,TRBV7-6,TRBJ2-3,TGTGCCAGCAGCCGACATACGACTAGCGGGGATTCGCAGTATTTT,CASSRHTTSGDSQYF
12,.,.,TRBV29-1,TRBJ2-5,TGCAGCGCCATAGGGGGGGTAGAGACCCAGTACTTC,CSAIGGVETQYF
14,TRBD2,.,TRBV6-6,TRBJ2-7,TGTGCCAGCAAGGGACTAGCGGCGGTCTACGAGCAGTACTTC,CASKGLAAVYEQYF
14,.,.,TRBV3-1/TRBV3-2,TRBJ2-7,TGTGCCAGCAGCCAAGATGGCCCAACCTACGAGCAGTACTTC,CASSQDGPTYEQYF
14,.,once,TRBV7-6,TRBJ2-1,TGTGCCAGCAGCTTAGCGGGGGTCCACAATGAGCAGTTCTTC,CASSLAGVHNEQFF
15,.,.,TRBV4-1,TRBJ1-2,TGCGCCAGCAGCCAAGATGCGAGGACTAACTATGGCTACACCTTC,CASSQDARTNYGYTF
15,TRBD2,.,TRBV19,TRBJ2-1,TGTGCCAGTAGTATCGGGGGGGCCTACTACAATGAGCAGTTCTTC,CASSIGGAYYNEQFF
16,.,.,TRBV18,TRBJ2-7,TGTGCCAGCTCACCCATGGGACGGGTATACTCCTACGAGCAGTACTTC,CASSPMGRVYSYEQYF
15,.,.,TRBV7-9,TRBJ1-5,TGTGCCAGCAGCGAAACAGGGACGAGCAATCAGCCCCAGCATTTT,CASSETGTSNQPQHF
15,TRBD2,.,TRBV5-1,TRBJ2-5,TGCGCCAGCAGCATAGGGACTAGCGGGATGGAGACCCAGTACTTC,CASSIGTSGMETQYF
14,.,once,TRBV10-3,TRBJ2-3,TGTGCCAGCTCGGGCGCGGTTCTTGCAGATACGCAGTATTTT,CASSGAVLADTQYF